These 14 T cell receptor beta chains share one sample of origin, sequenced in a study of T cell repertoires in cytomegalovirus infection (dated by TCRdb to about 2019). The sequencer listed for this sample is Illumina HiSeq 1500. Through fastp at Q25 and MiXCR, TCRdb rebuilt clones from the public reads, retaining in-frame beta chains. Each entry merges the rows of one CDR3 protein and shows their most common DNA and genes. The sample table contains about 530,000 distinct CDR3 sequences; only one count was recorded for roughly 29% of them. The ten biggest clones cover less than 15% of the sample. The source material was PBMCs. The receptors stem from a human donor in good health (CMV status not recorded). Some clones in this sample may be carry-over from other donors' samples.

The rearrangement uses TRBV6-5 and TRBJ2-7, with no clear D. Germline V gives CDR1 MNHEY, CDR2 SVGAGI. This CDR3 is 14 amino acids long. V gave up 5 bases and J gave up 5 bases, with 16 bases separating them. The chain's CDR3 is CASSRDWASDEQYV. For the CDR3, the DNA is TGTGCCAGCAGTAGGGATTGGGCTTCGGACGAGCAGTACGTC.

The chain employs TRBV11-3 and TRBJ2-2, with 7 bases matching TRBD1. The CDR3 has 15 amino acids. Germline CDR1 and CDR2: SGHNT and YENEEA. The trim removed 3 bases at V and 4 bases at J, leaving 5 bases unmatched. The DNA of the CDR3 is TGTGCCAGCAGCTTTCTGGGACAGCTCACCGGGGAGCTGTTTTTT. This sequence encodes CASSFLGQLTGELFF.

This clonotype was detected only once. V is TRBV20-1 and J is TRBJ2-6; 8 nucleotides match TRBD1. This CDR3 comprises 16 residues. Trimming removed 1 base from V and 2 bases from J; junction bases left unmatched: 4. Looked up from germline, CDR1 is DFQATT and CDR2 is SNEGSKA (reference sequence). The CDR3: CSARGRQGTGANVLTF. For the CDR3, the DNA is TGCAGTGCTAGAGGTCGACAGGGGACTGGGGCCAACGTCCTGACTTTC.

This chain links TRBV30 with TRBJ1-4; tentatively, D is TRBD1 (5 bases). The germline CDR1 and CDR2 sequences are GTSNPN and SVGIG (reference sequence). This CDR3 is 13 amino acids long. The germline V and J ends were trimmed by 1 base and 8 bases, with 11 bases remaining between them. The CDR3 coding sequence is TGTGCCTGGAGTGGCAGGGATGCGGAAAAACTGTTTTTT. This sequence encodes CAWSGRDAEKLFF. The whole variable domain, filled in from reference TRBV30 and TRBJ1-4, reads SQTIHQWPATLVQPVGSPLSLECTVEGTSNPNLYWYRQAAGRGLQLLFYSVGIGQISSEVPQNLSASRPQDRQFILSSKKLLLSDSGFYLCAWSGRDAEKLFFGSGTQLSVL.

V usage is TRBV6-2 or TRBV6-3 and J usage is TRBJ2-1; D not certain. The V end lost 5 bases, the J end lost 2 bases, and 16 bases lay between the germline ends. Germline CDR1 reads MNHEY; CDR2 reads SVGEGT. CDR3 length equals 16 residues. DNA for the CDR3: TGTGCCAGCAGTCCGCTTAACGGGCCTACCTACAATGAGCAGTTCTTC. Translated: CASSPLNGPTYNEQFF.

This clonotype was seen many times. The chain employs TRBV7-2 and TRBJ2-5, with 7 bases aligning to TRBD2. The V gene end was trimmed by 8 bases and the J gene end by 2 bases; junction bases not matched to a gene: 11. Germline lookup yields CDR1 SGHTA and CDR2 FQGNSA. The CDR3 loop spans 15 amino acids. The CDR3 protein is CASSYGGAGQETQYF. DNA for the CDR3: TGTGCCAGCTCCTATGGGGGAGCGGGGCAAGAGACCCAGTACTTC.

The J gene is TRBJ2-6, the V gene TRBV19; D assignment may be TRBD1 or TRBD2 (5 bases each). The CDR3 runs to 16 residues. V was cut by 4 bases and J by 2 bases, with 12 bases left in between. The germline V gene has CDR1 LNHDA and CDR2 SQIVND (reference sequence). The CDR3 is CASSRQRETGANVLTF. The CDR3 nucleotides are TGTGCCAGTAGTAGACAGAGGGAGACTGGGGCCAACGTCCTGACTTTC. The entire variable domain, with the rest obtained from reference TRBV19 and TRBJ2-6, is as follows: DGGITQSPKYLFRKEGQNVTLSCEQNLNHDAMYWYRQDPGQGLRLIYYSQIVNDFQKGDIAEGYSVSREKKESFPLTVTSAQKNPTAFYLCASSRQRETGANVLTFGAGSRLTVL.

The chain joins TRBV7-6 to TRBJ2-1; 9 bases match TRBD2. With 1 base clipped from V and 8 bases from J, the junction kept 6 bases outside the gene matches. The CDR3 runs to 15 residues. CDR1 and CDR2 (germline): SGHVS, FNYEAQ. The CDR3 coding sequence is TGTGCCAGCAGCTTAGGCTTAGCGGGAGACGATGAGCAGTTCTTC. It translates to CASSLGLAGDDEQFF.

This clonotype was counted many times. The CDR3 region has the DNA TGTGCCAGCCGCCGGGGGGGGAGCTCCTACGAGCAGTACTTC. Translated, it gives CASRRGGSSYEQYF. This chain uses TRBV27 with TRBJ2-7; 8 bases are shared with TRBD2. Germline CDR1 is MNHEY and CDR2 is SMNVEV (reference sequence). V shed 8 bases and J 0 bases; nucleotides not matched to a gene: 6. The CDR3 is 14 residues long.

This clonotype was recorded at least ten times. V gene TRBV7-2 combines with J gene TRBJ2-7; no definite D call. The CDR3 extends over 15 amino acids. Trimming pared 1 base from V and 3 bases from J, leaving 13 bases between. Germline V gene sequence: CDR1 SGHTA, CDR2 FQGNSA. The CDR3 DNA is TGTGCCAGCAGCTTAGATGAGTCCAGAATCTACGAGCAGTACTTC. Its protein product is CASSLDESRIYEQYF.

V usage is TRBV6-5 and J usage is TRBJ2-1; the D is unclear. The CDR3 is 14 amino acids. Germline V gene data show CDR1 as MNHEY and CDR2 as SVGAGI. The V end was cut by 0 bases, the J end by 8 bases, with 11 bases between. The CDR3 loop reads CASSYSMERHEQFF. For the CDR3, the DNA is TGTGCCAGCAGTTACTCGATGGAAAGGCATGAGCAGTTCTTC.

This clonotype appeared many times. This chain uses TRBV6-1 with TRBJ2-1; 9 bases map to TRBD2. The J segment lost 9 bases and the V segment lost 7 bases, leaving 16 bases of the junction unmatched. Germline CDR1 and CDR2: MNHNS and SASEGT. This CDR3 has 16 residues. CDR3 sequence: CASKIGGTSGRSEQFF. The CDR3 nucleotides read TGTGCCAGCAAGATCGGGGGGACAAGCGGGAGGAGTGAGCAGTTCTTC.

The chain employs TRBV19 and TRBJ1-2; perhaps TRBD1 as D (6 bases). The CDR3 extends over 15 amino acids. The germline V gene encodes CDR1 LNHDA and CDR2 SQIVND (reference sequence). The ends were cut back, 5 bases at V and 2 bases at J, with 15 bases in the middle. The DNA of the CDR3 is TGTGCCAGTAGTCCAATGGACAGCTCGAACTATGGCTACACCTTC. Translation gives CASSPMDSSNYGYTF. The variable domain in full, with the rest retrieved from reference TRBV19 and TRBJ1-2, is DGGITQSPKYLFRKEGQNVTLSCEQNLNHDAMYWYRQDPGQGLRLIYYSQIVNDFQKGDIAEGYSVSREKKESFPLTVTSAQKNPTAFYLCASSPMDSSNYGYTFGSGTRLTVV.

This chain connects TRBV6-2 or TRBV6-3 to TRBJ1-5, with 7 positions matching TRBD1. CDR1 and CDR2 (germline): MNHEY, SVGEGT. CDR3 length equals 15 residues. The V and J ends lost 6 bases and 2 bases, in that order; junction bases with no gene match: 7. The CDR3 here is CASRRQGGRNQPQHF. DNA for the CDR3: TGTGCCAGCAGAAGACAGGGTGGCCGCAATCAGCCCCAGCATTTT.